This TCR beta chain was sequenced for a study of T cells in Graves' hyperthyroidism and ophthalmopathy. In the case of this clonotype: The target antigen is unknown. A much larger clone sits a single nucleotide away, making a read error possible.

This CDR3 has 14 residues. The germline CDR1 and CDR2 sequences are SEHNR and FQNEAQ (reference sequence). Uncontrolled infections, other autoimmune diseases, pregnancy or lactation led to exclusion of patients. Findings and caveats of the study: Using 13 V-J features, a model discriminated ophthalmopathy from stable hyperthyroidism.

RNA transcripts served as the template for amplifying TCR beta CDR3 regions. HTBI primers drove first-round RT-PCR of the TCR CDR3. One entry per CDR3 protein, called by TCRdb with MiXCR from the multiplex PCR reads. This sample has approximately 410,000 distinct CDR3 sequences, with about 14% found just once. The genes are TRBV7-9 and TRBJ2-7; D is unresolved. Sequencing input: blood. The clonotype comes from a young man with Graves' ophthalmopathy. CDR3: CVSSSDVDMDEQYF. The CDR3 DNA follows: TGTGTCAGCAGCTCAGACGTGGATATGGACGAGCAGTACTTC.